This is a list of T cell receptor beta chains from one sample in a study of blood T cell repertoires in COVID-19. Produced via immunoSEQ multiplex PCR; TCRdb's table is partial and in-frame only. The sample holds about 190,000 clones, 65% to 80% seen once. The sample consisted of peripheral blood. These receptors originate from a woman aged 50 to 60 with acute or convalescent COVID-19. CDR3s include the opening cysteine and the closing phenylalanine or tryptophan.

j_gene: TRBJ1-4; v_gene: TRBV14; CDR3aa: CASSHGSFPNEKLFF
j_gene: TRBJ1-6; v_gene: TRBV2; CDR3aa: CASRITGAPNSPLHF
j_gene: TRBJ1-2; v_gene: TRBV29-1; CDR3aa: CSVKQGPNYGYTF
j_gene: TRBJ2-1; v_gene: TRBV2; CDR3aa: CASSESDRGEFF
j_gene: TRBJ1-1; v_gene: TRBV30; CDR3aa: CAFTRDRGTEAFF
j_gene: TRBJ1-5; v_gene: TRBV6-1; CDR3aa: CASSDQTGQFGQPQHF
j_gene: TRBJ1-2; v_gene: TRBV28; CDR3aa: CASSRQDYGYTF
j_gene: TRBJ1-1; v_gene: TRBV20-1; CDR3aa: CSASKSNLNTEAFF
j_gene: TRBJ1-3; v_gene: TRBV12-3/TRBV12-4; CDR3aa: CASRARQGKYF
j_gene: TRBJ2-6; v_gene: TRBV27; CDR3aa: CARLFSGANVLTF
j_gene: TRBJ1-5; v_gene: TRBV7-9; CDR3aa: CASSLGGTGGRHQPQHF
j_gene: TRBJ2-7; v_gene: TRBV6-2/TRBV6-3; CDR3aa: CASSYAGGGGPYEQYF
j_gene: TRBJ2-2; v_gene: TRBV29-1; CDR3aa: CSAGTGGSNTGELFF
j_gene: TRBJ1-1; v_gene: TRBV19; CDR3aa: CASSIKSMNTEAFF
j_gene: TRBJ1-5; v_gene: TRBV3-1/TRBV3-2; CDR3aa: CASSPGNQPQHF
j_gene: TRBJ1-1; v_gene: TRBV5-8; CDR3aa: CASTDRATNTEAFF
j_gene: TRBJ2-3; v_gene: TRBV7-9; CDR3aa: CASTRTGQWRGGGSTDTQYF
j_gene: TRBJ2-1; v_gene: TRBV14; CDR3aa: CASSPRGTSGGAHEQFF
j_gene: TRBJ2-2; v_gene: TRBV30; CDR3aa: CAFRGGSGGNTGELFF
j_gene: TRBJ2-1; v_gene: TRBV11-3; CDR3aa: CASSPGPVQNEQFF
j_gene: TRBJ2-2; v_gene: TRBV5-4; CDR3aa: CASSLFTSGSGELFF
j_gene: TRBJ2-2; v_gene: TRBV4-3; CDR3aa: CASSQVWNTGELFF
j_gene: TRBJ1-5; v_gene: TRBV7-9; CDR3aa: CASSLVDTGVGNQPQHF
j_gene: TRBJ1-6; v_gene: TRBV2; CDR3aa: CASRDRRNSPLHF